These T cell receptor beta chains were read from a single sample in a study of blood T cell repertoires in COVID-19. Only in-frame clones appear in the TCRdb table, and some are missing; sequencing was by immunoSEQ multiplex PCR. The sample shows under 500,000 clones, around 90% of them seen only once. What was sequenced was PBMCs or T cells enriched from blood (not recorded which). These receptor sequences come from a woman younger than 30 with acute COVID-19. The CDR3 runs from the conserved cysteine through the conserved F or W. D genes are given only for firm matches. Clone size is not always given. Where it is, it says once, few, many or a class for expanded clones.

clone_size	v_call	j_call	d_call	cdr3_nt	cdr3_aa
-	TRBV18	TRBJ1-5	-	TGTGCCAGCTCACTCGGCGACAGACTGAATCAGCCCCAGCATTTT	CASSLGDRLNQPQHF
-	TRBV7-9	TRBJ1-5	-	TGTGCCAGCAGCCCCGCGGGCGGCAATCAGCCCCAGCATTTT	CASSPAGGNQPQHF
-	TRBV28	TRBJ2-7	TRBD1	TGTGCCAGCTCCCCGGGACAGGGCCCCTACGAGCAGTACTTC	CASSPGQGPYEQYF
once	TRBV4-1	TRBJ2-2	-	TGCGCCAGCAGCCATCCAGGGGACGGCACCGGGGAGCTGTTTTTT	CASSHPGDGTGELFF
-	TRBV27	TRBJ2-3	-	TGTGCCAGCAGTTTAACGGTCGAAGATACGCAGTATTTT	CASSLTVEDTQYF
-	TRBV5-4	TRBJ2-5	TRBD2	TGTGCCAGCAGCTTTTCCGGGGGGGAGACCCAGTACTTC	CASSFSGGETQYF
-	TRBV10-3	TRBJ2-1	-	TGTGCCATCAGCCCTACGGATGAGCAGTTCTTC	CAISPTDEQFF
-	TRBV6-1	TRBJ2-1	TRBD2	TGTGCCAGCAGTGGAGCGGGAGTTTCCTACAATGAGCAGTTCTTC	CASSGAGVSYNEQFF
-	TRBV7-6	TRBJ2-1	TRBD2	TGTGCCAGCAGCTTAGGTGCGGGAGCCGCGGTGGGAGACAATGAGCAGTTCTTC	CASSLGAGAAVGDNEQFF
-	TRBV20-1	TRBJ1-4	-	TGCAGTGTCAGGAGGGAAAAACTGTTTTTT	CSVRREKLFF
-	TRBV5-1	TRBJ1-6	-	TGCGCCAGCAGCTTGCAGGGTTCCAAGGAACCCCTCCACTTT	CASSLQGSKEPLHF
-	TRBV3-1/TRBV3-2	TRBJ1-6	-	TGTGCCAGCAGCCAAGGACAGACAACCCTCCACTTT	CASSQGQTTLHF
-	TRBV5-6	TRBJ1-2	TRBD1	TGTGCCAGCAGCTTGCTGGCTAATGTAGGGGGCGCCAAGAATGGCTACACCTTC	CASSLLANVGGAKNGYTF
-	TRBV28	TRBJ2-1	-	TGTGCCAGCACCCCTAGCAGGTTTCCGTCCTACAATGAGCAGTTCTTC	CASTPSRFPSYNEQFF
-	TRBV19	TRBJ1-6	-	TGTGCCAGTAGTACGTCAGGGAACTCACCCCTCCACTTT	CASSTSGNSPLHF
-	TRBV7-2	TRBJ2-1	TRBD1	TGTGCCAGCAACGAGGGGACAGGGATGGTCAATGAGCAGTTCTTC	CASNEGTGMVNEQFF
-	TRBV27	TRBJ2-7	-	TGTGCCAGCAGTTTATCGCCAGACTACGAGCAGTACTTC	CASSLSPDYEQYF
-	TRBV4-1	TRBJ2-7	TRBD2	TGCGCCAGCAGCCAAGATAGCGGGAGAAGGTACGAGCAGTACTTC	CASSQDSGRRYEQYF
-	TRBV21-1	TRBJ1-6	-	TGTGCCAGCAGCCCCTGCGTGAGTAATTCACCCCTCCACTTT	CASSPCVSNSPLHF
-	TRBV5-1	TRBJ1-2	TRBD1	TGCGCCAGCAGCAAAGACAGGGTCGGTGGCTACACCTTC	CASSKDRVGGYTF
-	TRBV18	TRBJ2-7	TRBD1	TGTGCCAGCTCACCTTTCGTTTTAACCGGGACAGGGGGGAACGAGCAGTACTTC	CASSPFVLTGTGGNEQYF
-	TRBV2	TRBJ1-1	-	TGTGCCAGCAGCAACAGCGAAGCTTTCTTT	CASSNSEAFF